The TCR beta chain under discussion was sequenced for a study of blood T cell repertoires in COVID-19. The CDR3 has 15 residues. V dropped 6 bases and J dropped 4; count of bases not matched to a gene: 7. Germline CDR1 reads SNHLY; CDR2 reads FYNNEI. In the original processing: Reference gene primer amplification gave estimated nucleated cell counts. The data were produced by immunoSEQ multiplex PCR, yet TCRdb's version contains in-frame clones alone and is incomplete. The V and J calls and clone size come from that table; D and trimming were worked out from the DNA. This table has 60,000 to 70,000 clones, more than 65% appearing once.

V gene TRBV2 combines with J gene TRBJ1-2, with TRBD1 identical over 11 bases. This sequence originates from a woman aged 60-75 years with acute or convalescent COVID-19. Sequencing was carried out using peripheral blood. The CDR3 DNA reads TGTGCCAGCAGGCCCGGGACAGGGGGTTCCTATGGCTACACCTTC. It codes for CASRPGTGGSYGYTF.